The 15 T cell receptor beta chains in this list originate from one sample, sequenced in a study of early T cells in non-severe SARS-CoV-2 infection. TCRdb processed the 5' RACE reads anew with MiXCR; each CDR3 protein has one entry. The sample lists more than 45,000 distinct CDR3 sequences, approximately 7.7% occurring once. The sample was whole blood. The source is an adult who was a healthcare worker with PCR-confirmed SARS-CoV-2 infection or an uninfected control (not recorded which).

At least ten counts were recorded for this clonotype. The rearrangement links TRBV29-1 to TRBJ1-2, with D unclear. The V and J ends lost 7 bases and 8 bases respectively, with 17 bases between them. The CDR3 covers 12 residues. The germline gives CDR1 SQVTM, CDR2 ANQGSEA. The chain's CDR3 is CSARPADEGYTF. The DNA for the CDR3 is TGCAGCGCCCGTCCCGCAGACGAGGGCTACACCTTC.

This chain connects TRBV7-6 to TRBJ1-2, with TRBD1 identical over 9 bases. The CDR3 extends over 16 amino acids. Germline-derived CDR1 and CDR2 are SGHVS and FNYEAQ. V was clipped by 3 bases and J by 4 bases; unmatched bases: 9. The CDR3 region is CASSFNRGRRGYGYTF. In DNA form, the CDR3 reads TGTGCCAGCAGCTTTAACAGGGGGCGCCGAGGCTATGGCTACACCTTC.

This clonotype came up a few times. The chain is built from TRBV25-1 and TRBJ1-3, with D unclear. Germline V gene data show CDR1 as MGHDK and CDR2 as SYGVNS. The CDR3 is 14 amino acids. Trimming removed 2 bases at V and 0 bases at J, with 5 bases between. Written as DNA, the CDR3 is TGTGCCAGCAGTGAACGGTCCTCTGGAAACACCATATATTTT. As protein: CASSERSSGNTIYF. The full variable domain, in which reference TRBV25-1 and TRBJ1-3 provide the parts outside the CDR3, is EADIYQTPRYLVIGTGKKITLECSQTMGHDKMYWYQQDPGMELHLIHYSYGVNSTEKGDLSSESTVSRIRTEHFPLTLESARPSHTSQYLCASSERSSGNTIYFGEGSWLTVV.

This clonotype was seen more than once but under ten times. The chain has TRBV27 and TRBJ2-7; 9 nucleotides agree with TRBD1. This CDR3 has 12 residues. Per the germline V gene, CDR1 is MNHEY and CDR2 is SMNVEV (reference sequence). J lost 11 bases, V lost 5 bases, and 7 bases had no gene match. CDR3 bases: TGTGCCAGCAGTCCTAGGGACAGGGTGGAGTACTTC. Translation gives CASSPRDRVEYF.

This clonotype was recorded at least ten times. CDR3 region: CASSYQATSRGTDTQYF. DNA of the CDR3: TGTGCCAGCAGCTACCAGGCAACCAGCCGGGGCACAGATACGCAGTATTTT. This chain connects TRBV16 to TRBJ2-3; unclear D gene. CDR3 length equals 17 residues. Germline CDR1 reads KGHSY; CDR2 reads FQNENV. V lost 5 bases and J 1 base, leaving 19 bases between the germline ends.

This clonotype was recorded at least ten times. The V gene is TRBV27, the J gene TRBJ2-7; D uncertain. CDR1 is MNHEY, CDR2 SMNVEV, per germline (reference sequence). This CDR3 is 15 amino acids long. V lost 0 bases and J lost 0, with 9 bases in between. This chain's CDR3 is CASSLSALPSYEQYF. The CDR3 nucleotides are TGTGCCAGCAGTTTATCGGCCCTCCCCTCCTACGAGCAGTACTTC.

This clonotype occurred many times. This chain joins TRBV20-1 and TRBJ1-4, with a weak D call TRBD1 (6 bases). Trimming removed 1 base at V and 6 bases at J, with 15 bases between. The CDR3 loop spans 15 amino acids. Germline CDR1 DFQATT, CDR2 SNEGSKA (reference sequence). Here the CDR3 reads CSARGPPGVDEKLFF. CDR3 coding DNA: TGCAGTGCTAGAGGGCCCCCAGGGGTGGATGAAAAACTGTTTTTT.

This clonotype showed up just a few times. V is TRBV4-2 and J is TRBJ2-3, with D uncertain. Germline V CDR1 and CDR2: LGHNA, YNFKEQ. V lost 1 base and J 0 bases, leaving 8 bases between the germline ends. This CDR3 has 15 amino acids. Written as DNA, the CDR3 is TGTGCCAGCAGCCAAGGCTGGCGAAGCACAGATACGCAGTATTTT. Protein sequence: CASSQGWRSTDTQYF.

This clonotype showed up just a few times. The chain employs TRBV28 and TRBJ2-3; possibly TRBD1 or TRBD2 for D (5 bases each). Trimming shortened V by 5 bases and J by 0 bases, and 15 bases separated the two germline ends. CDR3 length: 16 amino acids. CDR1 is MDHEN and CDR2 is SYDVKM in the germline V gene. Here the CDR3 DNA reads TGTGCCAGCAGTCCCAACGGGACCCCTAGCACAGATACGCAGTATTTT. It yields the protein CASSPNGTPSTDTQYF. The full variable domain, rest sourced from reference TRBV28 and TRBJ2-3, is DVKVTQSSRYLVKRTGEKVFLECVQDMDHENMFWYRQDPGLGLRLIYFSYDVKMKEKGDIPEGYSVSREKKERFSLILESASTNQTSMYLCASSPNGTPSTDTQYFGPGTRLTVL.

Many counts were recorded for this clonotype. The rearrangement links TRBV6-1 to TRBJ1-1; D is possibly TRBD1 (5 bases). Trimming removed 3 bases from V and 6 bases from J, with 14 bases in between. The CDR3 loop spans 14 amino acids. Germline CDR1 is MNHNS and CDR2 is SASEGT. CDR3 bases: TGTGCCAGCAGTGACAGGGTTGAGAGCGCTGAAGCTTTCTTT. Residues: CASSDRVESAEAFF.

This clonotype occurred many times. The chain couples TRBV7-9 to TRBJ2-7, with a weak D call TRBD2 (6 bases). The CDR3 is 12 amino acids. Germline values: CDR1 SEHNR, CDR2 FQNEAQ (reference sequence). V was shortened by 6 bases and J by 4 bases, with 10 bases between the two germline ends. Here the CDR3 DNA reads TGTGCCAGCAGGCGGGATTTTTACGAGCAGTACTTC. Translated, it gives CASRRDFYEQYF.

This clonotype was detected a few times. The gene calls are TRBV6-2 or TRBV6-3 and TRBJ1-5; no definite D call. Between the trimmed V and J ends, which lost 10 bases and 4 bases, there was a span of 8 bases. CDR1 is MNHEY, CDR2 SVGEGT, per germline. CDR3 length: 11 amino acids. The CDR3 nucleotides read TGTGCCACCGGAGGGAATCAGCCCCAGCATTTT. Its protein is CATGGNQPQHF.

The chain joins TRBV28 to TRBJ2-7, with a weak D call TRBD2 (6 bases). Germline V gene data show CDR1 as MDHEN and CDR2 as SYDVKM. Trimming pared 6 bases from V and 3 bases from J, leaving 15 bases between. This CDR3 region has 14 residues. Here the CDR3 reads CASRRGGELYEQYF. The CDR3 DNA is TGTGCCAGCAGAAGAGGAGGGGAGCTCTACGAGCAGTACTTC. The variable domain in full, with the rest retrieved from reference TRBV28 and TRBJ2-7, is DVKVTQSSRYLVKRTGEKVFLECVQDMDHENMFWYRQDPGLGLRLIYFSYDVKMKEKGDIPEGYSVSREKKERFSLILESASTNQTSMYLCASRRGGELYEQYFGPGTRLTVT.

V gene TRBV18 combines with J gene TRBJ2-2; possible D gene TRBD1, 5 bases. This CDR3 has 14 amino acids. The V end lost 6 bases, the J end lost 1 base, and 9 bases lay between the germline ends. Germline assignment: CDR1 KGHSH and CDR2 LQKENI. CDR3 nucleotides: TGTGCCAGCTCGGTGACAGAGAACACCGGGGAGCTGTTTTTT. Protein product: CASSVTENTGELFF. The full variable domain, with the rest looked up from reference TRBV18 and TRBJ2-2, is NAGVMQNPRHLVRRRGQEARLRCSPMKGHSHVYWYRQLPEEGLKFMVYLQKENIIDESGMPKERFSAEFPKEGPSILRIQQVVRGDSAAYFCASSVTENTGELFFGEGSRLTVL.

The chain combines TRBV7-3 with TRBJ2-2; D is perhaps TRBD1 (7 bases). Trimming shortened V by 5 bases and J by 6 bases, and 13 bases separated the two germline ends. Germline-derived CDR1 and CDR2 are SGHTA and FQGTGA. The CDR3 loop spans 14 amino acids. In DNA, the CDR3 is TGTGCCAGCAGCCCCAGGGGGGCGGCCGGGGAGCTGTTTTTT. Its translation is CASSPRGAAGELFF.